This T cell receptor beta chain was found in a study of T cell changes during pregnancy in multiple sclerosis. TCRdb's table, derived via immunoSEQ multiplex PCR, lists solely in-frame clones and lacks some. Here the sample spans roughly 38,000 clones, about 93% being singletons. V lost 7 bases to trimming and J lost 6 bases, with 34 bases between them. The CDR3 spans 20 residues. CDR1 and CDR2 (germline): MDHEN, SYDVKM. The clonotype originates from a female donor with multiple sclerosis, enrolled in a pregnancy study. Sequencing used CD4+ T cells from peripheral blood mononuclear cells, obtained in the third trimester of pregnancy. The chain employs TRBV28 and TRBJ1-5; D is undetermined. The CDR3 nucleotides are TGTGCCAGCAAGGGAGGATCAGGCCTCATGGGGAGGTCGAAAAGTCAGCCCCAGCATTTT. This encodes CASKGGSGLMGRSKSQPQHF.